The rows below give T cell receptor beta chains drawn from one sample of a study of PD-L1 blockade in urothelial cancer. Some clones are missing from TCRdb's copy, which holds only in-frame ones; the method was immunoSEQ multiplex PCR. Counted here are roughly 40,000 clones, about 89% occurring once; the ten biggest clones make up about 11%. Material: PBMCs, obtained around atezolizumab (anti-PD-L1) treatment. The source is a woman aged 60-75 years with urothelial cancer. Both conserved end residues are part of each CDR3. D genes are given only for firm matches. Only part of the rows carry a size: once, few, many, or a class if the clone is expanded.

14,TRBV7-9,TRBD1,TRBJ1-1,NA,TGTGCCAGCAGCTTCGGGACAGCAAACACTGAAGCTTTCTTT,CASSFGTANTEAFF
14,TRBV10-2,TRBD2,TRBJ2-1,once,TGCGCCAGCAGTGGGAGCGGGGGAACCGGGGAGCAGTTCTTC,CASSGSGGTGEQFF
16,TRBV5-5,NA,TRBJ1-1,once,TGTGCCAGCAGCTTGGATCTCCCGAGAGCGGGAACTGAAGCTTTCTTT,CASSLDLPRAGTEAFF
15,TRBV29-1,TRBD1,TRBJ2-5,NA,TGCAGCGTTAGGAGGGGACAGGGGGAGGGGGAGACCCAGTACTTC,CSVRRGQGEGETQYF
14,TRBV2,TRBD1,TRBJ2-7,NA,TGTGCCAGCTCTGGGACAGGGGGAATCTACGAGCAGTACTTC,CASSGTGGIYEQYF
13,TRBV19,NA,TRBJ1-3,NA,TGTGCCAGTCAGTACGCGGGGGGAAACACCATATATTTT,CASQYAGGNTIYF
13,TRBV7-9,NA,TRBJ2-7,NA,TGTGCCAGCAGCTTAGGGCTCAATTACGAGCAGTACTTC,CASSLGLNYEQYF
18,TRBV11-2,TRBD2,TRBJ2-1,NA,TGTGCCAGCAGCTCGCCATTTGCCGGGACTAGCGGAAACAATGAGCAGTTCTTC,CASSSPFAGTSGNNEQFF
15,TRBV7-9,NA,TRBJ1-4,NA,TGTGCCAGCAGCTTTTTGACGGAAGCGAATGAAAAACTGTTTTTT,CASSFLTEANEKLFF
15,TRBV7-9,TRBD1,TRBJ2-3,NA,TGTGCCAGCAGCCTCGGACAGGGGAGGACAGATACGCAGTATTTT,CASSLGQGRTDTQYF
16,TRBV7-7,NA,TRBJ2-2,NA,TGTGCTAGCAGCTTAGGTAGCGGATCGAACACCGGGGAGCTGTTTTTT,CASSLGSGSNTGELFF
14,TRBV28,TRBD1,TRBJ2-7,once,TGTGCCAGCAGGAGGACAGGGATCACCTACGAGCAGTACTTC,CASRRTGITYEQYF
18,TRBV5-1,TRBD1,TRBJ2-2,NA,TGCGCCAGCAGCCCCGGCAGTGCTCGGGACAGGGGCGCCGGGGAGCTGTTTTTT,CASSPGSARDRGAGELFF
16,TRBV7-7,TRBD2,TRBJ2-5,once,TGTGCCAGCAGCTTAGGGCAGGTAGCGGGAGGAGAGACCCAGTACTTC,CASSLGQVAGGETQYF
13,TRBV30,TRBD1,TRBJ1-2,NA,TGTGCCTTATCCAGGGGGCCTGGATATGGCTACACCTTC,CALSRGPGYGYTF
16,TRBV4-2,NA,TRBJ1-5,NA,TGTGCCAGCAGCCAAGCAGGGGAGCAACTCAATCAGCCCCAGCATTTT,CASSQAGEQLNQPQHF
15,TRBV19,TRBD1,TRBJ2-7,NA,TGTGCCAGTAGTTTTGCGGCTGCAGGGGGCAACGAGCAGTACTTC,CASSFAAAGGNEQYF
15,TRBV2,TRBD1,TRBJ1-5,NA,TGTGCCAGCAGTTCCGGGACAGGGCTCAGGCAGCCCCAGCATTTT,CASSSGTGLRQPQHF
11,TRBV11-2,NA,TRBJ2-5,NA,TGTGCCAGCAGCTTCTATGAGACCCAGTACTTC,CASSFYETQYF
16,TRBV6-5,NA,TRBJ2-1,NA,TGTGCCAGCAGTTACTCACTCCCCCGCTCCTACAATGAGCAGTTCTTC,CASSYSLPRSYNEQFF
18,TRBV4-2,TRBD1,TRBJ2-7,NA,TGTGCCAGCAGCCAAGATTTTGGTGAGGGACAGAGAGCCTACGAGCAGTACTTC,CASSQDFGEGQRAYEQYF
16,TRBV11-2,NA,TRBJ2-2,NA,TGTGCCAGCAGCCTCCTCACCGGGGATGGCACCGGGGAGCTGTTTTTT,CASSLLTGDGTGELFF
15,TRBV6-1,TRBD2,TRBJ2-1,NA,TGTGCCAGCTGGTCCGGGGGGGGAGGAAGAAATGAGCAGTTCTTC,CASWSGGGGRNEQFF
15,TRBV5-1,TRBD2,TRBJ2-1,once,TGCGCCAGCAGCTTGTCAAGCGGGAGGTACAATGAGCAGTTCTTC,CASSLSSGRYNEQFF